This passage covers 29 T cell receptor beta chains from one sample sequenced in a study of control samples from healthy donors and cancer patients. Some clones are missing from TCRdb's copy, which holds only in-frame ones; the method was immunoSEQ multiplex PCR. The data contain approximately 30,000 clones, around 94% of them singletons. The sample was blood. These receptors were taken from a man between 60 and 75 years old in good health.

The chain employs TRBV6-6 and TRBJ2-3; D not certain. The CDR3 has 13 residues. Per the germline V gene, CDR1 is MNHNY and CDR2 is SVGAGI (reference sequence). V was pared by 0 bases and J by 4 bases, with 5 bases between. CDR3 nucleotide sequence: TGTGCCAGCAGTTACTCGCACGCAGATACGCAGTATTTT. Translating it yields CASSYSHADTQYF.

The genes are TRBV11-2 and TRBJ1-6, with unresolved D. The CDR3 contains 11 residues. V gave up 4 bases and J gave up 6 bases, with 1 base separating them. CDR1 is SGHAT and CDR2 is FQNNGV in the germline V gene. This chain's CDR3 is CASSSNSPLHF. As DNA, the CDR3 is TGTGCCAGCAGCTCTAATTCACCCCTCCACTTT. Looking up the rest from reference TRBV11-2 and TRBJ1-6 gives the full variable domain: EAGVAQSPRYKIIEKRQSVAFWCNPISGHATLYWYQQILGQGPKLLIQFQNNGVVDDSQLPKDRFSAERLKGVDSTLKIQPAKLEDSAVYLCASSSNSPLHFGNGTRLTVT.

V gene TRBV5-1 combines with J gene TRBJ2-7; either TRBD1 or TRBD2 may supply D (6 bases each). Germline assignment: CDR1 SGHRS and CDR2 YFSETQ. V was trimmed by 0 bases and J by 4 bases, leaving 14 bases between them. This CDR3 contains 15 residues. The CDR3 sequence: CASSLVTGGGYEQYF. In DNA, the CDR3 is TGCGCCAGCAGCTTGGTGACAGGAGGAGGGTACGAGCAGTACTTC. The variable domain in full, with the rest retrieved from reference TRBV5-1 and TRBJ2-7, is KAGVTQTPRYLIKTRGQQVTLSCSPISGHRSVSWYQQTPGQGLQFLFEYFSETQRNKGNFPGRFSGRQFSNSRSEMNVSTLELGDSALYLCASSLVTGGGYEQYFGPGTRLTVT.

V is TRBV11-2 and J is TRBJ2-7; D may correspond to TRBD1 or TRBD2 (5 bases each). Germline CDR1 reads SGHAT; CDR2 reads FQNNGV. The ends were cut back, 8 bases at V and 1 base at J, with 24 bases in the middle. This CDR3 is 17 amino acids long. This CDR3 is CASRADGVGDGSYEQYF. In DNA, the CDR3 is TGTGCCAGCCGGGCTGACGGAGTGGGGGATGGGTCCTACGAGCAGTACTTC.

The rearrangement uses TRBV6-2 or TRBV6-3 and TRBJ1-3; no clear D gene. Deletions cut 4 bases from V and 0 bases from J, with 7 bases between. Per germline, CDR1 MNHEY and CDR2 SVGEGT. The CDR3 contains 14 residues. This CDR3 is CASSFVSSGNTIYF. Here the CDR3 DNA reads TGTGCCAGCAGTTTTGTGAGCTCTGGAAACACCATATATTTT.

The V and J genes are TRBV19 and TRBJ1-1, with 9 bases fitting TRBD1. V lost 5 bases, J lost 1 base, and 8 bases stayed unmatched. The germline CDR1 and CDR2 sequences are LNHDA and SQIVND (reference sequence). CDR3 length: 16 residues. This CDR3 is CASSYLQGARNTEAFF. For the CDR3, the DNA is TGTGCCAGTAGTTACCTACAGGGGGCGAGGAACACTGAAGCTTTCTTT.

The rearrangement uses TRBV19 and TRBJ2-3; 9 bases are shared with TRBD2. The V segment lost 5 bases and the J segment 5 bases; nucleotides outside the gene matches: 8. The germline V gene encodes CDR1 LNHDA and CDR2 SQIVND (reference sequence). The CDR3 sequence is 15 residues long. CDR3 amino acids: CASSGGGGPGDTQYF. CDR3 nucleotide sequence: TGTGCCAGTAGTGGCGGGGGGGGCCCGGGAGATACGCAGTATTTT.

The V gene is TRBV27, the J gene TRBJ1-3; D not certain. This CDR3 contains 13 residues. V lost 2 bases, J lost 0 bases, and 2 bases lay in between. Germline V CDR1 and CDR2: MNHEY, SMNVEV (reference sequence). The CDR3 here is CASSLSSGNTIYF. In nucleotides, the CDR3 is TGTGCCAGCAGTTTAAGCTCTGGAAACACCATATATTTT.

The chain combines TRBV7-6 with TRBJ2-1; 7 positions match TRBD2. V gave up 1 base and J gave up 4 bases; unmatched junction bases: 4. This CDR3 region has 15 residues. Germline V gene data show CDR1 as SGHVS and CDR2 as FNYEAQ. The CDR3 loop reads CASSLGRGTYNEQFF. The CDR3 DNA follows: TGTGCCAGCAGCTTAGGGCGGGGGACTTACAATGAGCAGTTCTTC.

The rearrangement links TRBV2 to TRBJ2-2; 7 bases agree with TRBD2. V shed 5 bases and J 2 bases; nucleotides not matched to a gene: 5. The CDR3 covers 15 residues. Germline CDR1 is SNHLY and CDR2 is FYNNEI. This CDR3 reads CASSRAGDNTGELFF. DNA of the CDR3: TGTGCCAGCAGTCGGGCGGGGGACAACACCGGGGAGCTGTTTTTT.

The rearrangement uses TRBV5-6 and TRBJ1-4, with 8 bases lining up with TRBD1. After removal of 0 bases from V and 9 bases from J, the junction contained 10 bases not matched to a gene. The germline CDR1 and CDR2 sequences are SGHDT and YYEEEE. The CDR3 consists of 16 residues. This CDR3 is CASSLGFGTGLKKLFF. The CDR3 nucleotides read TGTGCCAGCAGCTTGGGATTTGGGACAGGTTTGAAAAAACTGTTTTTT.

The CDR3, as DNA: TGTGCCAGCTCACCAACCATAGGTCAAGGCAGCGTCAGCTCTGGAAACACCATATATTTT. Translating it yields CASSPTIGQGSVSSGNTIYF. The chain links TRBV18 to TRBJ1-3; D is ambiguous. The V end was cut by 2 bases, the J end by 0 bases, with 23 bases between. CDR1 KGHSH and CDR2 LQKENI come from the germline V gene. The CDR3 is made up of 20 amino acids.

In this sample, this clone turned up once. This chain connects TRBV3-1 (or the pseudogene TRBV3-2) to TRBJ1-1; TRBD1 is a possible D gene (6 bases). Trimming took 4 bases from V and 0 from J, leaving 15 bases between them. The V gene's germline CDR1 is LGHDT and CDR2 YNNKEL (reference sequence). CDR3 size: 16 residues. The CDR3 DNA is TGTGCCAGCAGCCGCTTGACAGGAAACCTGAACACTGAAGCTTTCTTT. It is translated as CASSRLTGNLNTEAFF.

The chain uses TRBV4-2 and TRBJ1-5; possibly TRBD1 for D (6 bases). V shed 5 bases and J shed 3 bases, with 8 bases lying between them. Germline V gene sequence: CDR1 LGHNA, CDR2 YNFKEQ. The CDR3 has 13 amino acids. For the CDR3, the DNA is TGTGCCAGCAGCGGGACATACAATCAGCCCCAGCATTTT. Translating gives CASSGTYNQPQHF.

This clone was seen a single time. The chain has TRBV6-5 and TRBJ2-3; 8 nucleotides match TRBD2. This CDR3 has 13 amino acids. The V segment lost 2 bases and the J segment 7 bases; nucleotides outside the gene matches: 2. The germline V gene has CDR1 MNHEY and CDR2 SVGAGI. CDR3 bases: TGTGCCAGCAGTTACCGCGGGGGGAATACGCAGTATTTT. This gives the protein CASSYRGGNTQYF.

The chain links TRBV18 to TRBJ1-2; D is uncertain. Germline V gives CDR1 KGHSH, CDR2 LQKENI. This CDR3 is 15 amino acids long. Trimming took off 8 bases at V and 4 bases at J, with 20 bases between the two ends. The CDR3 DNA is TGTGCCAGCCTCAAAGGGAAGGGAGAGTCCTATGGCTACACCTTC. It translates to CASLKGKGESYGYTF.

This clone came up once. This rearrangement joins TRBV7-2 to TRBJ2-5; 8 nucleotides agree with TRBD2. The CDR3 has 16 residues. Trimming at V came to 0 bases and at J to 1 base, leaving 4 bases not matched to a gene. Germline values: CDR1 SGHTA, CDR2 FQGNSA. The CDR3 sequence is CASSLAGGGLQETQYF. The CDR3 nucleotides read TGTGCCAGCAGCTTAGCGGGCGGGGGGCTCCAAGAGACCCAGTACTTC.

The gene calls are TRBV6-1 and TRBJ2-2; TRBD2 aligns across 11 bases. The J segment lost 4 bases and the V segment lost 4 bases, leaving 8 bases of the junction unmatched. This CDR3 region has 17 residues. CDR1 and CDR2 from the germline V gene are MNHNS and SASEGT. DNA of the CDR3: TGTGCCAGCAGTGGTATAGCGGGGGGGCCGGGCACCGGGGAGCTGTTTTTT. Its translation is CASSGIAGGPGTGELFF.

V gene TRBV11-3 combines with J gene TRBJ2-1; D not resolved. Trimming pared 1 base from V and 6 bases from J, leaving 7 bases between. Germline V gene sequence: CDR1 SGHNT, CDR2 YENEEA. CDR3 size: 13 residues. For the CDR3, the DNA is TGTGCCAGCAGCTTAGGGAGCATCAATGAGCAGTTCTTC. Translation gives CASSLGSINEQFF.

The CDR3 DNA is TGTGCCAGCAGTGAAACACATACGAACACTGAAGCTTTCTTT. It yields the protein CASSETHTNTEAFF. The chain combines TRBV6-1 with TRBJ1-1, with D unclear. This CDR3 is built from 14 residues. With 2 bases removed from V and 1 base from J, the gap between germline ends came to 8 bases. CDR1 and CDR2 from the germline V gene are MNHNS and SASEGT.

V usage is TRBV12-3 or TRBV12-4 and J usage is TRBJ1-1, with TRBD1 as a possible D gene (5 bases). The CDR3 contains 12 residues. Trimming took 6 bases from V and 7 from J, leaving 12 bases between them. The CDR3 DNA is TGTGCCAGCAGGTCTAGGGGCCTTGAAGCTTTCTTT. It translates to CASRSRGLEAFF.

The V gene is TRBV27, the J gene TRBJ1-2; no clear D gene. The germline CDR1 and CDR2 sequences are MNHEY and SMNVEV (reference sequence). The CDR3 extends over 11 amino acids. Between the trimmed V and J ends, which lost 7 bases and 8 bases, there was a span of 11 bases. Here the CDR3 DNA reads TGTGCCAGCATCCAAGGGCGAGGCTACACCTTC. It specifies CASIQGRGYTF.

The V gene is TRBV10-2, the J gene TRBJ2-7; D is unresolved. This CDR3 spans 12 amino acids. Trimming stripped 2 bases from V and 2 bases from J, with 4 bases between. Looked up from germline, CDR1 is WSHSY and CDR2 is SAAADI. CDR3 loop: CASSESAYEQYF. The CDR3 nucleotides read TGCGCCAGCAGTGAGAGCGCCTACGAGCAGTACTTC.

This clone was observed a handful of times. The chain employs TRBV7-2 and TRBJ1-5; no definite D call. CDR3 length equals 16 residues. V lost 0 bases and J lost 0, with 9 bases in between. Germline CDR1 reads SGHTA; CDR2 reads FQGNSA. The CDR3 region has the DNA TGTGCCAGCAGCTTAGCGGCCAGGAATAGCAATCAGCCCCAGCATTTT. Translated: CASSLAARNSNQPQHF.

The chain recombines TRBV19 with TRBJ1-1; D remains ambiguous. V was trimmed by 7 bases and J by 7 bases, leaving 16 bases between them. This CDR3 comprises 13 residues. CDR1 is LNHDA and CDR2 is SQIVND in the germline V gene (reference sequence). The CDR3 nucleotides are TGTGCCAGTATTAAACCGGGGAAAGGTGAAGCTTTCTTT. It encodes CASIKPGKGEAFF.

The rearrangement links TRBV5-1 to TRBJ1-1, with no clear D. This CDR3 is 13 amino acids long. Trimming took off 2 bases at V and 0 bases at J, with 5 bases between the two ends. Per the germline V gene, CDR1 is SGHRS and CDR2 is YFSETQ. CDR3 DNA sequence: TGCGCCAGCAGCTTAACAGTGAACACTGAAGCTTTCTTT. Translated, it gives CASSLTVNTEAFF.

The chain has TRBV4-1 and TRBJ2-1; tentative D call: TRBD2 (5 bases). Germline-derived CDR1 and CDR2 are MGHRA and YSYEKL. The germline V and J ends were trimmed by 0 bases and 5 bases, with 20 bases remaining between them. The CDR3 runs 18 residues. CDR3: CASSQDPAGLAIDNEQFF. In DNA form, the CDR3 reads TGCGCCAGCAGCCAAGATCCAGCTGGGCTAGCTATCGACAATGAGCAGTTCTTC.

V usage is TRBV7-2 and J usage is TRBJ2-4, with 7 bases fitting TRBD1. Germline lookup yields CDR1 SGHTA and CDR2 FQGNSA. The CDR3 loop spans 15 amino acids. With 6 bases clipped from V and 6 bases from J, the junction kept 11 bases outside the gene matches. CDR3 region: CASSQRQGIGNIQYF. CDR3 nucleotide sequence: TGTGCCAGCAGTCAAAGACAGGGTATAGGAAACATTCAGTACTTC. The whole variable domain, filled in from reference TRBV7-2 and TRBJ2-4, reads GAGVSQSPSNKVTEKGKDVELRCDPISGHTALYWYRQSLGQGLEFLIYFQGNSAPDKSGLPSDRFSAERTGGSVSTLTIQRTQQEDSAVYLCASSQRQGIGNIQYFGAGTRLSVL.

This rearrangement joins TRBV18 to TRBJ2-1; tentative D call: TRBD2 (6 bases). The length of the CDR3 is 14 residues. V was trimmed by 0 bases and J by 10 bases, leaving 13 bases between them. Germline-derived CDR1 and CDR2 are KGHSH and LQKENI. CDR3 bases: TGTGCCAGCTCACCACCAAGTGGACTACAGGAGCAGTTCTTC. Translation gives CASSPPSGLQEQFF.